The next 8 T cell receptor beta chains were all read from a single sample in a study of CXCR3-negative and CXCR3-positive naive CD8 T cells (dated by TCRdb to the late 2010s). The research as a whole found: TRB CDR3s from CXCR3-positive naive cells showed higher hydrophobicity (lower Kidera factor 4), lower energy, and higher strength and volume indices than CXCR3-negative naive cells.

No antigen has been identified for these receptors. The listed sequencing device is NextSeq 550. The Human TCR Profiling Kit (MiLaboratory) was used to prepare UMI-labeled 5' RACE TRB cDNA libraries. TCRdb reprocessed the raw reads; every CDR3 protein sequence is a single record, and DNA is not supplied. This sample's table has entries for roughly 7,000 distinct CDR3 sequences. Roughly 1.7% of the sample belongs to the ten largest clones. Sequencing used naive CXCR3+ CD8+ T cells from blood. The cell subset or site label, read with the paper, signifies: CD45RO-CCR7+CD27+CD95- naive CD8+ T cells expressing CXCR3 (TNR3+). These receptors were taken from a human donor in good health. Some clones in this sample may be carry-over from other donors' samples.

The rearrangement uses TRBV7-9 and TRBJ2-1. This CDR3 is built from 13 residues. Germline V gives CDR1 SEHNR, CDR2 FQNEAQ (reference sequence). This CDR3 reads CASSRRTSNEQFF.

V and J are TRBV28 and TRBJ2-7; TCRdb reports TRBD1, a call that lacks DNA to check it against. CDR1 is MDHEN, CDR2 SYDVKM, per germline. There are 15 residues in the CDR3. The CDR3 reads CASSLDREPTYEQYF.

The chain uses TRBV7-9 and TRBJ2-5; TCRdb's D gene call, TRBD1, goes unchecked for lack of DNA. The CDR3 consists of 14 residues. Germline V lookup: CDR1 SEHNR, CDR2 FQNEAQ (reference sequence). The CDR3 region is CASSQVKQGETQYF.

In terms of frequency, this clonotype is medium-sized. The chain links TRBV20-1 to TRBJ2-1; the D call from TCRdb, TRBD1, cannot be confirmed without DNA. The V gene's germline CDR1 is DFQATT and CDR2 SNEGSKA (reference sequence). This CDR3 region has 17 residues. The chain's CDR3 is CSARVTPGSSSYNEQFF.

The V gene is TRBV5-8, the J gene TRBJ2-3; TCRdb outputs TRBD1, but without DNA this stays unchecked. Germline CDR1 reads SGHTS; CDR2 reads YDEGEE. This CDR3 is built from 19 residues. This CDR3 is CASSLPPGTELRITDTQYF.

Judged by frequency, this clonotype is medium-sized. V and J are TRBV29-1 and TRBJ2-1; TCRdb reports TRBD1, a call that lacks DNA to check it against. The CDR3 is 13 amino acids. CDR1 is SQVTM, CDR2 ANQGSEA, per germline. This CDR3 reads CSVEDWGDNEQFF.

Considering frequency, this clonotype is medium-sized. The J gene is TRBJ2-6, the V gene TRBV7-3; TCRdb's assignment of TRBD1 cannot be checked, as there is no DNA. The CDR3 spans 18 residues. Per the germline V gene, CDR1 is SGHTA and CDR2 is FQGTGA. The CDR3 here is CASSPGTGGAVGANVLTF.

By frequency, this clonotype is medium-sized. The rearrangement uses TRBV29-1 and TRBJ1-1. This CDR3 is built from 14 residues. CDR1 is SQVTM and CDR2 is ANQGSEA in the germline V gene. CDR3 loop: CSVEDAGSYTEAFF.